This T cell receptor beta chain was profiled in a study of cytomegalovirus exposure and HLA in healthy donors. Study overall: Later, an analysis reported that the 110 or so validation repertoires had used the same platform as the approximately 680 first-cohort repertoires. Points from the study as a whole: A few chains linked to CMV were shown in vitro to be specific for CMV antigens.

Here immunoSEQ multiplex PCR was the method, and the copy in TCRdb shows in-frame clones only, minus some. The sample has 35,000 to 50,000 clones, under 95% seen once. The CDR3 is made up of 14 amino acids. V shed 5 bases and J shed 5 bases, with 15 bases lying between them. The germline gives CDR1 MGHRA, CDR2 YSYEKL. In the case of this clone: Antigen specificity is unknown.

The sequencing input was PBMCs. V and J are TRBV4-1 and TRBJ1-1; TRBD1 might be the D (5 bases). This sequence originates from a woman between 18 and 29 years old in good health and CMV-seronegative. CDR3 in DNA: TGCGCCAGCAGCTCCCCGACAGTGGGGACTGAAGCTTTCTTT. Translating it yields CASSSPTVGTEAFF.